A single sample is the source of the 17 T cell receptor beta chains below, sequenced in a study of T cell changes during pregnancy in multiple sclerosis (dated by TCRdb to between 2018 and 2020). The library was generated by the immunoSEQ multiplex PCR assay. The source is immuneACCESS, and TCRdb retained only in-frame sequences with V and J called. Part of the clones is not carried over; for the studies checked, unresolved V genes explain less than half of this, and the remainder is unexplained. The sample table lists about 20,000 clones, around 89% of them with a count of one. The ten most abundant clones make up 7% of the sample. This material consisted of CD8+ T cells from peripheral blood mononuclear cells, taken in the third trimester of pregnancy. These receptors originate from a female donor in good health, enrolled as a control in a pregnancy study.

The genes are TRBV2 and TRBJ2-7, with TRBD2 identical over 8 bases. The germline gives CDR1 SNHLY, CDR2 FYNNEI. The CDR3 spans 13 residues. Trimming took 7 bases from V and 3 from J; bases not matched to a gene: 5. CDR3 nucleotide sequence: TGTGCCAGCATCGGGGGGGGCGTCTACGAGCAGTACTTC. It codes for CASIGGGVYEQYF.

The table lists this clone with a count of one. The chain joins TRBV27 to TRBJ2-1; TRBD2 aligns across 8 bases. The V segment lost 5 bases and the J segment 7 bases; nucleotides outside the gene matches: 1. This CDR3 is 12 amino acids long. Germline loops: CDR1 MNHEY, CDR2 SMNVEV (reference sequence). The CDR3 sequence: CASSPGGNEQFF. Here the CDR3 DNA reads TGTGCCAGCAGTCCGGGGGGGAATGAGCAGTTCTTC.

V and J are TRBV4-2 and TRBJ1-4; D possibly corresponds to TRBD1 (5 bases). This CDR3 has 15 residues. Deletions cut 2 bases from V and 7 bases from J, with 14 bases between. The germline V gene encodes CDR1 LGHNA and CDR2 YNFKEQ. CDR3 in DNA: TGTGCCAGCAGCCAAACGGAGGGGCCTAGTGAAAAACTGTTTTTT. Translated: CASSQTEGPSEKLFF.

The V call is TRBV10-3, the J call TRBJ2-1; perhaps TRBD1 as D (5 bases). Germline CDR1 ENHRY, CDR2 SYGVKD. The CDR3 covers 12 residues. With 9 bases removed from V and 4 bases from J, the gap between germline ends came to 10 bases. The CDR3 is CAISDTYNEQFF. The DNA of the CDR3 is TGTGCCATTTCGGACACATACAATGAGCAGTTCTTC.

The chain couples TRBV7-9 to TRBJ1-5, with TRBD1 identical over 8 bases. CDR1 is SEHNR and CDR2 is FQNEAQ in the germline V gene (reference sequence). Trimming removed 1 base from V and 7 bases from J; junction bases left unmatched: 3. The CDR3 extends over 14 amino acids. CDR3 residues: CASSLGPGGQPQHF. The CDR3, as DNA: TGTGCCAGCAGCTTAGGGCCAGGGGGCCAGCCCCAGCATTTT.

The chain employs TRBV19 and TRBJ1-5; D is undetermined. Germline assignment: CDR1 LNHDA and CDR2 SQIVND (reference sequence). This CDR3 contains 16 residues. With 0 bases removed from V and 3 bases from J, the gap between germline ends came to 12 bases. The CDR3 DNA sequence: TGTGCCAGTAGTATAGATCTAGAGGTGGTCAATCAGCCCCAGCATTTT. Translation gives CASSIDLEVVNQPQHF. The complete variable domain, with remaining parts taken from reference TRBV19 and TRBJ1-5, reads DGGITQSPKYLFRKEGQNVTLSCEQNLNHDAMYWYRQDPGQGLRLIYYSQIVNDFQKGDIAEGYSVSREKKESFPLTVTSAQKNPTAFYLCASSIDLEVVNQPQHFGDGTRLSIL.

V usage is TRBV5-6 and J usage is TRBJ1-5; 7 bases fit TRBD1. CDR1 and CDR2 from the germline V gene are SGHDT and YYEEEE. The length of the CDR3 is 18 residues. The V and J ends lost 0 bases and 3 bases, in that order; junction bases with no gene match: 12. In nucleotides, the CDR3 is TGTGCCAGCAGCTTGGGCCGGGGGACAGCGCGGCCCAATCAGCCCCAGCATTTT. Protein sequence: CASSLGRGTARPNQPQHF.

The chain links TRBV5-6 to TRBJ2-5; 11 bases are a match to TRBD2. The DNA end is more similar to TRBJ2-7, so the J call may be wrong. The germline CDR1 and CDR2 sequences are SGHDT and YYEEEE. The CDR3 covers 18 residues. The CDR3 here is CASSLGGWIAGGPDEQYF. The CDR3 coding sequence is TGTGCCAGCAGCTTGGGAGGGTGGATAGCGGGAGGGCCCGACGAGCAGTACTTC.

Turning to this clone: The same CDR3 arises from other DNA sequences in this sample as well. The chain is built from TRBV6-5 and TRBJ2-2; TRBD2 matches 9 bases. V was clipped by 5 bases and J by 3 bases; unmatched bases: 4. Germline CDR1 reads MNHEY; CDR2 reads SVGAGI. The CDR3 extends over 15 amino acids. This chain's CDR3 is CASSTSGRHTGELFF. The CDR3, as DNA: TGTGCCAGCAGTACGAGCGGGAGGCACACCGGGGAGCTGTTTTTT.

The genes are TRBV27 and TRBJ2-7, with 7 nucleotides matching TRBD2. J lost 4 bases, V lost 8 bases, and 5 bases had no gene match. There are 12 residues in the CDR3. Germline values: CDR1 MNHEY, CDR2 SMNVEV (reference sequence). CDR3 coding DNA: TGTGCCAGCTCCCCCGGGGGGTACGAGCAGTACTTC. Translating gives CASSPGGYEQYF.

The V and J genes are TRBV7-2 and TRBJ2-1, with TRBD2 matching over 9 bases. This CDR3 region has 15 residues. The V segment lost 2 bases and the J segment 2 bases; nucleotides outside the gene matches: 1. CDR1 is SGHTA, CDR2 FQGNSA, per germline. CDR3 in amino acids: CASSLPSGAYNEQFF. In DNA, the CDR3 is TGTGCCAGCAGCTTACCTAGCGGGGCCTACAATGAGCAGTTCTTC.

The chain employs TRBV12-5 and TRBJ2-1, with a weak D call TRBD2 (6 bases). The CDR3 sequence is 13 residues long. Germline CDR1 is LGHNT and CDR2 is FRNRAP. V was trimmed by 7 bases and J by 3 bases, leaving 10 bases between them. The CDR3 here is CASEPGGYNEQFF. CDR3 DNA: TGTGCTAGTGAACCCGGGGGCTACAATGAGCAGTTCTTC.

This sequence joins TRBV10-1 and TRBJ2-3; TRBD2 matches at 10 bases. The CDR3 has 18 residues. The V segment lost 3 bases and the J segment 8 bases; nucleotides outside the gene matches: 17. Germline V gene sequence: CDR1 WNHNN, CDR2 SYGVQD (reference sequence). The CDR3 DNA follows: TGCGCCAGCAGTGAATCCACTAGCGGGGCTTGGGAGAGGAGTACGCAGTATTTT. Translation: CASSESTSGAWERSTQYF.

This clone was detected only once. The chain links TRBV27 to TRBJ2-1, with 9 bases identical to TRBD2. After removal of 5 bases from V and 3 bases from J, the junction contained 8 bases not matched to a gene. CDR1 is MNHEY, CDR2 SMNVEV, per germline (reference sequence). This CDR3 comprises 16 residues. CDR3 bases: TGTGCCAGCAGTCTGGGACTAGCTCGACTCTACAATGAGCAGTTCTTC. It specifies CASSLGLARLYNEQFF.

The chain employs TRBV18 and TRBJ2-1; 9 positions agree with TRBD2. The CDR3 spans 15 residues. V was pared by 3 bases and J by 7 bases, with 7 bases of the junction left unmatched. Germline CDR1 is KGHSH and CDR2 is LQKENI. The DNA of the CDR3 is TGTGCCAGCTCACCCCCGGTAGCGGGGGTAAATGAGCAGTTCTTC. Translated, it gives CASSPPVAGVNEQFF.

This clone is a singleton in its sample. For the CDR3, the DNA is TGTGCCAGCAGTCCGCTGGGAGGCTCGTACTACGAGCAGTACTTC. Translated: CASSPLGGSYYEQYF. The chain carries TRBV28 and TRBJ2-7; weak D call: TRBD2 (6 bases). The CDR3 runs 15 residues. Per the germline V gene, CDR1 is MDHEN and CDR2 is SYDVKM. V gave up 5 bases and J gave up 3 bases, with 17 bases separating them.

This rearrangement joins TRBV29-1 to TRBJ1-2; TRBD1 matches 9 bases. The CDR3 loop spans 14 amino acids. V gave up 4 bases and J gave up 7 bases; unmatched junction bases: 10. In germline, CDR1 is SQVTM, CDR2 ANQGSEA. CDR3 nucleotides: TGCAGCGTTGGAGGTCAGACAGGGGGAGGTGGCTACACCTTC. Protein: CSVGGQTGGGGYTF.